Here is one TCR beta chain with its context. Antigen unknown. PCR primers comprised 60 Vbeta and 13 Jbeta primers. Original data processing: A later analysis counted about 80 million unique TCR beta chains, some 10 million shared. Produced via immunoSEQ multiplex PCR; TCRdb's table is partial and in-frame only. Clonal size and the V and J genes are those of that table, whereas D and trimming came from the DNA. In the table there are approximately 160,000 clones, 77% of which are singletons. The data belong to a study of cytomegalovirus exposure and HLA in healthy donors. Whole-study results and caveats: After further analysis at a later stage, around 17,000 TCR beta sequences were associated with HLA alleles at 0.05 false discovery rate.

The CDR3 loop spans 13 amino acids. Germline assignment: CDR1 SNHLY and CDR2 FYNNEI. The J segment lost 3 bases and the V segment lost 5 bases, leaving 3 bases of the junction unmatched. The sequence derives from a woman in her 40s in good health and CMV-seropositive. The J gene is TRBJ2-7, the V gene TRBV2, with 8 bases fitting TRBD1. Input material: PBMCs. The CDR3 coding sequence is TGTGCCAGCAGTTTCGGGACAGGCTACGAGCAGTACTTC. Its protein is CASSFGTGYEQYF.